This passage covers 31 T cell receptor beta chains from one sample sequenced in a study of cytomegalovirus exposure and HLA in healthy donors. The PCR had 60 Vbeta and 13 Jbeta primers. Repertoires were generated with immunoSEQ multiplex PCR, while TCRdb's copy carries only in-frame clones and drops some. Among around 150,000 clones, roughly 81% were seen once, and the ten largest hold 13%. Specimen: PBMCs. The source of these receptors is a woman in her forties or fifties in good health and CMV-seronegative.

This clone was observed a few times. The V gene is TRBV27, the J gene TRBJ2-2, with a tentative D call TRBD2 (6 bases). CDR3 length: 14 amino acids. Trimming shortened V by 7 bases and J by 7 bases, and 16 bases separated the two germline ends. Germline lookup yields CDR1 MNHEY and CDR2 SMNVEV (reference sequence). DNA of the CDR3: TGTGCCAGCAACCCCTTGGGGGGAGGCGGGGAGCTGTTTTTT. This sequence encodes CASNPLGGGGELFF.

V and J are TRBV5-1 and TRBJ1-3, with D hard to call. The CDR3 covers 15 residues. V was shortened by 0 bases and J by 3 bases, with 10 bases between the two germline ends. Germline V gene data show CDR1 as SGHRS and CDR2 as YFSETQ. The CDR3 DNA follows: TGCGCCAGCAGCTTGGGTAGTTCGGGTGGAAACACCATATATTTT. Its translation: CASSLGSSGGNTIYF.

This clone has more than one count but fewer than ten. This chain joins TRBV4-1 and TRBJ1-2; the D gene is possibly TRBD1 (6 bases). Trimming pared 1 base from V and 1 base from J, leaving 10 bases between. This CDR3 is 15 amino acids long. CDR1 is MGHRA, CDR2 YSYEKL, per germline. The CDR3 reads CASSQGTVGNYGYTF. The CDR3 region has the DNA TGCGCCAGCAGCCAAGGGACAGTGGGTAACTATGGCTACACCTTC.

The chain uses TRBV28 and TRBJ1-1, with D maybe TRBD1 (6 bases). V lost 4 bases and J lost 0, with 12 bases in between. The V gene's germline CDR1 is MDHEN and CDR2 SYDVKM. The length of the CDR3 is 15 residues. Written as DNA, the CDR3 is TGTGCCAGCAGTTCGGGCAGGGGCTTGAACACTGAAGCTTTCTTT. Its translation: CASSSGRGLNTEAFF.

V gene TRBV6-5 combines with J gene TRBJ2-5; 9 bases map to TRBD1. This CDR3 has 15 amino acids. With 6 bases clipped from V and 4 bases from J, the junction kept 9 bases outside the gene matches. Looked up from germline, CDR1 is MNHEY and CDR2 is SVGAGI. The CDR3 loop reads CASRPGQGSIETQYF. The CDR3 bases are TGTGCCAGCAGACCTGGACAGGGGTCGATAGAGACCCAGTACTTC.

V usage is TRBV5-4 and J usage is TRBJ2-2; the D gene is possibly TRBD1 (6 bases). Per the germline V gene, CDR1 is SGHNT and CDR2 is YYREEE (reference sequence). V lost 2 bases, J lost 4 bases, and 12 bases lay in between. There are 15 residues in the CDR3. The CDR3, as DNA: TGTGCCAGCAGCTTAGTGGGGGCGGTCACCGGGGAGCTGTTTTTT. Its translation: CASSLVGAVTGELFF.

Here the CDR3 reads CASSLWEGPPDTQYF. The CDR3 nucleotides are TGTGCCAGCAGCTTATGGGAGGGGCCCCCAGATACGCAGTATTTT. The V call is TRBV7-2, the J call TRBJ2-3; 7 bases match TRBD2. The CDR3 runs 15 residues. Germline assignment: CDR1 SGHTA and CDR2 FQGNSA. The ends lost 2 bases at V and 4 bases at J; junction bases unmatched: 6.

The count of this clone is one. V gene TRBV5-1 combines with J gene TRBJ1-1; TRBD1 might be the D (6 bases). V was cut by 0 bases and J by 6 bases, with 18 bases left in between. CDR3 size: 16 residues. Germline V gives CDR1 SGHRS, CDR2 YFSETQ. The CDR3 nucleotides read TGCGCCAGCAGCTTGGAACAGGGCCCGCCGGGCGCTGAAGCTTTCTTT. Protein sequence: CASSLEQGPPGAEAFF.

The chain joins TRBV7-2 to TRBJ2-3; possible D gene TRBD1, 5 bases. V shed 3 bases and J shed 6 bases, with 7 bases lying between them. Germline values: CDR1 SGHTA, CDR2 FQGNSA. This CDR3 is 12 amino acids long. The CDR3: CASSFHRDTQYF. CDR3 DNA sequence: TGTGCCAGCAGCTTCCACAGGGATACGCAGTATTTT.

The chain joins TRBV19 to TRBJ1-1; unclear D gene. V was pared by 3 bases and J by 3 bases, with 11 bases between. Germline CDR1 is LNHDA and CDR2 is SQIVND (reference sequence). The CDR3 loop spans 14 amino acids. DNA for the CDR3: TGTGCCAGTAGTATGACACCCATTGACACTGAAGCTTTCTTT. As protein: CASSMTPIDTEAFF.

This sequence joins TRBV5-5 and TRBJ2-4; D gene ambiguous. V was trimmed by 0 bases and J by 0 bases, leaving 10 bases between them. The CDR3 contains 16 residues. Looked up from germline, CDR1 is SGHKS and CDR2 is YYEKEE (reference sequence). The DNA for the CDR3 is TGTGCCAGCAGCTTGGATGGCACCCTAGCCAAAAACATTCAGTACTTC. This sequence encodes CASSLDGTLAKNIQYF. Combining the CDR3 with reference TRBV5-5 and TRBJ2-4 gives the whole variable domain DAGVTQSPTHLIKTRGQQVTLRCSPISGHKSVSWYQQVLGQGPQFIFQYYEKEERGRGNFPDRFSARQFPNYSSELNVNALLLGDSALYLCASSLDGTLAKNIQYFGAGTRLSVL.

The V and J genes are TRBV7-2 and TRBJ2-7; tentative D call: TRBD1 (6 bases). This CDR3 is built from 16 residues. Germline V gene data show CDR1 as SGHTA and CDR2 as FQGNSA. V lost 1 base to trimming and J lost 5 bases, with 18 bases between them. CDR3 loop: CASSLGGRMGTHEQYF. In nucleotides, the CDR3 is TGTGCCAGCAGCTTAGGGGGGCGTATGGGGACCCACGAGCAGTACTTC.

The chain employs TRBV14 and TRBJ2-7, with TRBD1 matching 9 bases. The CDR3 is 14 amino acids. Germline values: CDR1 SGHDN, CDR2 FVKESK. V shed 3 bases and J 1 base; nucleotides not matched to a gene: 1. This CDR3 is CASSHGTGSYEQYF. In nucleotides, the CDR3 is TGTGCCAGCAGCCATGGGACAGGGTCCTACGAGCAGTACTTC.

This chain links TRBV28 with TRBJ2-7; maybe TRBD2 (6 bases). Germline V CDR1 and CDR2: MDHEN, SYDVKM. With 3 bases removed from V and 10 bases from J, the gap between germline ends came to 10 bases. This CDR3 comprises 11 residues. CDR3 sequence: CASSFGGTQYF. The CDR3, as DNA: TGTGCCAGCAGTTTCGGGGGAACACAGTACTTC.

For the CDR3, the DNA is TGTGCCAGCAGCTTGGAGCGGGGGCCTTACAATGAGCAGTTCTTC. Translation: CASSLERGPYNEQFF. The V call is TRBV5-6, the J call TRBJ2-1; 8 bases map to TRBD2. This CDR3 is built from 15 residues. CDR1 is SGHDT, CDR2 YYEEEE, per germline. Trimming at V came to 0 bases and at J to 4 bases, leaving 3 bases not matched to a gene. Filled out from reference TRBV5-6 and TRBJ2-1, the complete variable domain reads DAGVTQSPTHLIKTRGQQVTLRCSPKSGHDTVSWYQQALGQGPQFIFQYYEEEERQRGNFPDRFSGHQFPNYSSELNVNALLLGDSALYLCASSLERGPYNEQFFGPGTRLTVL.

This clone showed up just a few times. The chain is built from TRBV7-9 and TRBJ1-4, with 7 nucleotides matching TRBD1. With V trimmed by 4 bases and J by 3 bases, 8 bases remained unmatched. This CDR3 is 16 amino acids long. Germline CDR1 SEHNR, CDR2 FQNEAQ (reference sequence). CDR3 bases: TGTGCCAGCAGCTCAAAGCAGGGGACAGCTAATGAAAAACTGTTTTTT. Its protein is CASSSKQGTANEKLFF.

This clone showed up just a few times. The chain joins TRBV1 to TRBJ2-5; whether TRBD2, the table's D call, matches the DNA was not checked. TRBV1 is designated a pseudogene. This CDR3 has 15 residues. The CDR3 is CTSAVGLASQETQYF. Written as DNA, the CDR3 is TGCACCAGCGCCGTAGGACTAGCGAGCCAAGAGACCCAGTACTTC.

The chain joins TRBV4-1 to TRBJ2-1; 12 nucleotides align to TRBD2. The CDR3 is made up of 16 amino acids. CDR1 and CDR2 from the germline V gene are MGHRA and YSYEKL. V lost 1 base and J lost 8; bases outside the gene matches: 6. CDR3 sequence reads: CASSQALAGGSHEQFF. The CDR3 nucleotides read TGCGCCAGCAGCCAAGCTCTAGCGGGAGGGAGCCATGAGCAGTTCTTC.

The chain uses TRBV9 and TRBJ2-5; D is undetermined. V lost 0 bases and J lost 2, with 8 bases in between. Germline V gene sequence: CDR1 SGDLS, CDR2 YYNGEE. This CDR3 is 14 amino acids long. The CDR3 DNA is TGTGCCAGCAGCGTAGGTACGGGTCAAGAGACCCAGTACTTC. This translates into CASSVGTGQETQYF.

This clone was detected only once. This rearrangement joins TRBV7-2 to TRBJ2-3; 9 bases fit TRBD2. The CDR3 totals 15 residues. V shed 5 bases, J shed 5 bases, and the junction held 8 bases outside the gene matches. The germline V gene encodes CDR1 SGHTA and CDR2 FQGNSA. The CDR3 loop reads CASSTLAGEGDTQYF. The CDR3 DNA reads TGTGCCAGCAGCACTTTAGCGGGGGAGGGAGATACGCAGTATTTT.

The rearrangement joins TRBV11-2 to TRBJ2-5; TRBD1 matches 7 bases. Germline V gene sequence: CDR1 SGHAT, CDR2 FQNNGV. The CDR3 is made up of 13 amino acids. Trimming cost V 4 bases and J 5 bases; bases outside gene matches: 4. CDR3 nucleotide sequence: TGTGCCAGCAGCTCGGGACAGCGGGAGACCCAGTACTTC. It encodes CASSSGQRETQYF.

J is TRBJ1-6 and V is TRBV19; possibly TRBD1 for D (5 bases). Germline CDR1 LNHDA, CDR2 SQIVND (reference sequence). This CDR3 is 15 amino acids long. V was trimmed by 7 bases and J by 9 bases, leaving 19 bases between them. CDR3 region: CASTGGGGFSSPLHF. The CDR3 nucleotides read TGTGCCAGTACCGGCGGGGGGGGGTTTAGTTCACCCCTCCACTTT. The full variable domain, rest sourced from reference TRBV19 and TRBJ1-6, is DGGITQSPKYLFRKEGQNVTLSCEQNLNHDAMYWYRQDPGQGLRLIYYSQIVNDFQKGDIAEGYSVSREKKESFPLTVTSAQKNPTAFYLCASTGGGGFSSPLHFGNGTRLTVT.

The rearrangement links TRBV7-6 to TRBJ2-5, with 7 bases aligning to TRBD2. Per the germline V gene, CDR1 is SGHVS and CDR2 is FNYEAQ. The CDR3 sequence is 16 residues long. Unmatched junction bases numbered 9, after V lost 5 bases and J lost 0 bases. The CDR3, as DNA: TGTGCCAGCAGCCCCCTGGCGGGGGTGTACCAAGAGACCCAGTACTTC. As protein: CASSPLAGVYQETQYF.

This clone was observed a single time. The chain links TRBV28 to TRBJ2-2; 7 nucleotides align to TRBD1. The CDR3 runs to 16 residues. The J segment lost 6 bases and the V segment lost 5 bases, leaving 12 bases of the junction unmatched. Germline-derived CDR1 and CDR2 are MDHEN and SYDVKM. The CDR3 coding sequence is TGTGCCAGCAGTATGGGACAGCAAGGCCCTCCCGGGGAGCTGTTTTTT. As protein: CASSMGQQGPPGELFF.

Worth noting for this clone: The same CDR3 is also encoded by other DNA sequences in this sample. The CDR3 is CASSPSNTGELFF. CDR3 nucleotides: TGTGCCAGCAGCCCTTCGAACACCGGGGAGCTGTTTTTT. The rearrangement links TRBV11-3 to TRBJ2-2; D gene ambiguous. The CDR3 sequence is 13 residues long. Looked up from germline, CDR1 is SGHNT and CDR2 is YENEEA. V was pared by 5 bases and J by 0 bases, with 4 bases between.

The chain links TRBV6-5 to TRBJ1-1; weak D call: TRBD1 (5 bases). CDR3 size: 13 residues. V was trimmed by 9 bases and J by 11 bases, leaving 22 bases between them. The germline CDR1 and CDR2 sequences are MNHEY and SVGAGI. CDR3 sequence: CASHETLGGWAFF. DNA of the CDR3: TGTGCCAGTCACGAGACCTTGGGGGGGTGGGCTTTCTTT.

The V and J genes are TRBV14 and TRBJ2-2, with 9 bases identical to TRBD2. With 2 bases clipped from V and 6 bases from J, the junction kept 4 bases outside the gene matches. The germline gives CDR1 SGHDN, CDR2 FVKESK. The CDR3 loop spans 15 amino acids. The CDR3 here is CASSQWTSVAGELFF. The CDR3 DNA follows: TGTGCCAGCAGCCAATGGACTAGCGTCGCCGGGGAGCTGTTTTTT.

The chain recombines TRBV6-1 with TRBJ2-2; TRBD1 might be the D (5 bases). Trimming took off 6 bases at V and 5 bases at J, with 7 bases between the two ends. Germline V gene data show CDR1 as MNHNS and CDR2 as SASEGT. The CDR3 totals 12 residues. CDR3 DNA sequence: TGTGCCAGCAGGCCAGGGACCGGGGAGCTGTTTTTT. This codes for CASRPGTGELFF.

The chain carries TRBV7-2 and TRBJ1-3; 8 bases map to TRBD1. Losses at the gene ends were 5 bases for V and 1 base for J; bases not matched to a gene: 10. The germline CDR1 and CDR2 sequences are SGHTA and FQGNSA. The CDR3 runs to 17 residues. This CDR3 reads CASSDRQGFGSGNTIYF. The DNA of the CDR3 is TGTGCCAGCAGCGACCGACAGGGGTTTGGGTCTGGAAACACCATATATTTT.

CDR3 loop: CAGGGTSGLQETQYF. The DNA of the CDR3 is TGTGCCGGGGGAGGGACTAGCGGGCTACAAGAGACCCAGTACTTC. The chain has TRBV2 and TRBJ2-5; 12 nucleotides align to TRBD2. This CDR3 contains 15 residues. V lost 11 bases and J lost 2; bases outside the gene matches: 9. Germline CDR1 SNHLY, CDR2 FYNNEI.

The rearrangement joins TRBV11-2 to TRBJ1-2, with D unresolved. The CDR3 is 16 residues long. Trimming took 0 bases from V and 4 from J, leaving 15 bases between them. Germline CDR1 SGHAT, CDR2 FQNNGV. The chain's CDR3 is CASSLDHDRGIYGYTF. In DNA, the CDR3 is TGTGCCAGCAGCTTAGATCATGATAGAGGGATCTATGGCTACACCTTC.